This entry lists 9 T cell receptor beta chains sequenced from one sample in a study of response to subunit inactivated influenza vaccine. TCRdb ran MiXCR on the RT-PCR reads and lists one entry per CDR3 protein. The data contain roughly 670,000 distinct CDR3 sequences, 12% to 15% of them singletons. The input for sequencing was PBMCs from blood, taken roughly 15 days before vaccination. These receptors originate from a man aged 45-65 years who received an inactivated influenza vaccine.

This clonotype has more than one count but fewer than ten. This rearrangement joins TRBV6-1 to TRBJ1-2, with 8 bases matching TRBD1. Trimming cost V 5 bases and J 4 bases; bases outside gene matches: 3. Per germline, CDR1 MNHNS and CDR2 SASEGT. This CDR3 contains 13 residues. For the CDR3, the DNA is TGTGCCAGCAGTATGGGACAGGCCTATGGCTACACCTTC. It yields the protein CASSMGQAYGYTF.

The sample holds many counts of this clonotype. V is TRBV7-8 and J is TRBJ2-1; the match to TRBD2 covers 8 bases. Germline V gene sequence: CDR1 SGHVS, CDR2 FQNEAQ. The V gene end was trimmed by 2 bases and the J gene end by 2 bases; junction bases not matched to a gene: 11. This CDR3 is built from 18 residues. The CDR3 nucleotides read TGTGCCAGCAGCTTATTTCAGAGCGGGAGTCCTCCCTACAATGAGCAGTTCTTC. The encoded protein is CASSLFQSGSPPYNEQFF.

This chain uses TRBV29-1 with TRBJ1-1, with TRBD1 as a possible D gene (5 bases). This CDR3 has 13 amino acids. V was pared by 4 bases and J by 1 base, with 10 bases between. The germline CDR1 and CDR2 sequences are SQVTM and ANQGSEA. In DNA, the CDR3 is TGCAGCGTTGCCGGGGGACCGAACACTGAAGCTTTCTTT. It yields the protein CSVAGGPNTEAFF.

This clonotype was seen just once. CDR3: CASSLEQLGTQYF. The CDR3 coding sequence is TGTGCCAGCAGCCTAGAGCAGCTAGGTACGCAGTATTTT. The chain uses TRBV7-2 and TRBJ2-3; D is ambiguous. CDR1 is SGHTA, CDR2 FQGNSA, per germline. Trimming shortened V by 5 bases and J by 8 bases, and 14 bases separated the two germline ends. CDR3 length equals 13 residues.

This clonotype came up many times. The chain uses TRBV6-2 or TRBV6-3 and TRBJ2-3; 10 nucleotides agree with TRBD1. The germline V gene has CDR1 MNHEY and CDR2 SVGEGT. The CDR3 spans 16 residues. The junction had 9 bases not matched to a gene; V was cut back by 4 bases and J by 5 bases. CDR3 protein: CASSSLRTGGRDTQYF. In DNA form, the CDR3 reads TGTGCCAGCAGTTCCCTCAGGACAGGGGGACGAGATACGCAGTATTTT.

CDR3 nucleotide sequence: TGCGCCAGCAGCCAAGATCTGGCGGGACCCACTGAGCAGTTCTTC. It yields the protein CASSQDLAGPTEQFF. The rearrangement uses TRBV4-3 and TRBJ2-1, with a weak D call TRBD2 (6 bases). The germline V gene has CDR1 LGHNA and CDR2 YSLEER. Trimming cost V 0 bases and J 9 bases, with 15 bases left between them. The CDR3 extends over 15 amino acids.

This clonotype was found many times. This chain connects TRBV24-1 to TRBJ2-5; TRBD2 matches 7 bases. Trimming cost V 6 bases and J 1 base; bases outside gene matches: 4. CDR3 size: 14 residues. Germline V lookup: CDR1 KGHDR, CDR2 SFDVKD. This CDR3 reads CATSLGGTQETQYF. The CDR3 coding sequence is TGTGCCACCAGTCTGGGGGGGACCCAAGAGACCCAGTACTTC.

This clonotype was counted a few times. The V and J genes are TRBV28 and TRBJ2-1, with 8 bases that match TRBD2. The CDR3 spans 16 residues. V was clipped by 6 bases and J by 8 bases; unmatched bases: 15. CDR1 is MDHEN and CDR2 is SYDVKM in the germline V gene. The CDR3 region has the DNA TGTGCCAGCAGCCTTTTATCCAGCGGGAGTAGGGATGAGCAGTTCTTC. This translates into CASSLLSSGSRDEQFF.

This clonotype was seen more than once but under ten times. The V gene is TRBV20-1, the J gene TRBJ1-1; 7 positions match TRBD1. The germline V gene has CDR1 DFQATT and CDR2 SNEGSKA (reference sequence). V trimming: 5 bases; J trimming: 4 bases; junction bases outside the gene matches: 10. CDR3 length equals 14 residues. The CDR3 nucleotides are TGCAGTGCTTCCCGGACAGGCGCGGGCACTGAAGCTTTCTTT. It encodes CSASRTGAGTEAFF.